Below are 26 T cell receptor beta chains sequenced from a single sample in a study of OX40 agonist ivuxolimab in advanced cancers. The protocol was immunoSEQ multiplex PCR, while the TCRdb copy is restricted to in-frame clones and leaves out a portion. The sample carries tens of thousands of clones, 80% to 90% recorded once. Here the sequenced sample was CD4+ or CD8+ T cells sorted from blood, taken in a trial of the OX40 agonist ivuxolimab. These receptor sequences come from an adult with an advanced solid tumor such as melanoma, head and neck, liver or kidney cancer.

The count of this clone is one. The chain recombines TRBV30 with TRBJ2-3; D is perhaps TRBD1 or TRBD2 (5 bases each). From germline, CDR1 is GTSNPN and CDR2 SVGIG (reference sequence). CDR3 length: 13 residues. V lost 7 bases to trimming and J lost 2 bases, with 13 bases between them. DNA of the CDR3: TGTGCCTCCAACGAGGGGCTCACAGATACGCAGTATTTT. As protein: CASNEGLTDTQYF.

In this sample, this clone turned up a few times. The chain employs TRBV28 and TRBJ2-1; D gene ambiguous. This CDR3 is 18 amino acids long. Germline CDR1 and CDR2: MDHEN and SYDVKM. Trimming took 10 bases from V and 3 from J, leaving 28 bases between them. CDR3 nucleotides: TGTGCCACCCTGCCCCCAGTGGCCAATATAGTAATCTACAATGAGCAGTTCTTC. It specifies CATLPPVANIVIYNEQFF. Drawing the rest from reference TRBV28 and TRBJ2-1, the complete variable domain is DVKVTQSSRYLVKRTGEKVFLECVQDMDHENMFWYRQDPGLGLRLIYFSYDVKMKEKGDIPEGYSVSREKKERFSLILESASTNQTSMYLCATLPPVANIVIYNEQFFGPGTRLTVL.

The rearrangement joins TRBV9 to TRBJ2-3; no definite D call. The CDR3 runs to 13 residues. Germline CDR1 SGDLS, CDR2 YYNGEE. The ends were cut back, 0 bases at V and 5 bases at J, with 7 bases in the middle. DNA of the CDR3: TGTGCCAGCAGCGTAGGGGTTGGAGATACGCAGTATTTT. Translated, it gives CASSVGVGDTQYF.

This chain links TRBV28 with TRBJ2-1; D is unclear. Germline assignment: CDR1 MDHEN and CDR2 SYDVKM. Trimming left V 8 bases short and J 8 bases short, with 28 bases between. This CDR3 has 17 residues. As DNA, the CDR3 is TGTGCCAGCCGAAAACTCGTAATGAAAACAAAGGGCGATGAGCAGTTCTTC. It specifies CASRKLVMKTKGDEQFF.

This clone turned up a few times. The chain carries TRBV12-5 and TRBJ2-5; TRBD1 aligns across 7 bases. Losses at the gene ends were 7 bases for V and 4 bases for J; bases not matched to a gene: 3. The CDR3 is made up of 12 amino acids. Germline CDR1 reads LGHNT; CDR2 reads FRNRAP. The chain's CDR3 is CASARDRETQYF. CDR3 sequence (DNA): TGTGCTAGTGCTCGGGACAGAGAGACCCAGTACTTC.

The V call is TRBV5-1, the J call TRBJ2-3; D perhaps matches TRBD1 (6 bases). CDR1 and CDR2 from the germline V gene are SGHRS and YFSETQ. V lost 3 bases and J lost 5, with 16 bases in between. This CDR3 contains 15 residues. The CDR3 spells CASSSERTAGDTQYF. The CDR3 nucleotides are TGCGCCAGCAGCTCTGAGCGGACAGCAGGAGATACGCAGTATTTT.

J is TRBJ2-5 and V is TRBV9; 7 bases match TRBD2. In germline, CDR1 is SGDLS, CDR2 YYNGEE. The CDR3 sequence is 14 residues long. V was clipped by 4 bases and J by 1 base; unmatched bases: 4. CDR3 sequence: CASSQRGSQETQYF. CDR3 coding DNA: TGTGCCAGCAGCCAGCGGGGATCCCAAGAGACCCAGTACTTC.

This clone was seen just once. This chain connects TRBV28 to TRBJ1-2, with a possible D match to TRBD1 (5 bases). CDR1 and CDR2 (germline): MDHEN, SYDVKM. The CDR3 is 16 residues long. V was cut by 5 bases and J by 5 bases, with 21 bases left in between. CDR3 amino acids: CASSPQPGSYSYGYTF. The DNA of the CDR3 is TGTGCCAGCAGTCCGCAGCCAGGGTCCTATAGTTATGGCTACACCTTC.

The chain employs TRBV30 and TRBJ1-1, with D possibly TRBD1 on 6 matching bases. Trimming left V 0 bases short and J 8 bases short, with 13 bases between. Germline CDR1 reads GTSNPN; CDR2 reads SVGIG (reference sequence). This CDR3 is 13 amino acids long. The DNA of the CDR3 is TGTGCCTGGAGTGTACTACCAGGGGCCGAAGCTTTCTTT. Its translation: CAWSVLPGAEAFF.

CDR3 sequence: CASTAGGGNTIYF. CDR3 DNA sequence: TGTGCCAGCACGGCAGGGGGCGGAAACACCATATATTTT. J is TRBJ1-3 and V is TRBV2; 8 bases align to TRBD1. The CDR3 extends over 13 amino acids. V lost 7 bases and J lost 4; bases outside the gene matches: 3. CDR1 is SNHLY, CDR2 FYNNEI, per germline.

The J gene is TRBJ1-5, the V gene TRBV11-3; 8 nucleotides agree with TRBD1. From germline, CDR1 is SGHNT and CDR2 YENEEA. The CDR3 extends over 17 amino acids. V lost 7 bases, J lost 1 base, and 12 bases stayed unmatched. In nucleotides, the CDR3 is TGTGCCAGCAACCGGACAGGGTCGCTTGGGAGCAATCAGCCCCAGCATTTT. This translates into CASNRTGSLGSNQPQHF. The full variable domain, in which reference TRBV11-3 and TRBJ1-5 provide the parts outside the CDR3, is EAGVVQSPRYKIIEKKQPVAFWCNPISGHNTLYWYLQNLGQGPELLIRYENEEAVDDSQLPKDRFSAERLKGVDSTLKIQPAELGDSAVYLCASNRTGSLGSNQPQHFGDGTRLSIL.

The rearrangement uses TRBV5-6 and TRBJ2-5, with D uncertain. V was cut by 0 bases and J by 5 bases, with 11 bases left in between. The V gene's germline CDR1 is SGHDT and CDR2 YYEEEE. The CDR3 loop spans 14 amino acids. The CDR3 region is CASSLGRRAETQYF. The CDR3 DNA sequence: TGTGCCAGCAGCTTGGGTAGGCGCGCGGAGACCCAGTACTTC.

The chain couples TRBV30 to TRBJ1-5; 8 bases align to TRBD1. Losses at the gene ends were 3 bases for V and 2 bases for J; bases not matched to a gene: 0. CDR3 length: 13 residues. Germline CDR1 reads GTSNPN; CDR2 reads SVGIG (reference sequence). DNA of the CDR3: TGTGCCTGGAGGACAGGGGGCAATCAGCCCCAGCATTTT. This sequence encodes CAWRTGGNQPQHF.

The chain recombines TRBV18 with TRBJ1-2; the D gene is possibly TRBD1 (5 bases). Trimming left V 5 bases short and J 1 base short, with 14 bases between. The CDR3 is made up of 15 amino acids. CDR1 KGHSH and CDR2 LQKENI come from the germline V gene. CDR3 sequence reads: CASSSLQGINYGYTF. In nucleotides, the CDR3 is TGTGCCAGCTCATCATTGCAGGGTATTAACTATGGCTACACCTTC.

CDR3 protein: CASSLAGEQYF. For the CDR3, the DNA is TGTGCCAGCAGCTTAGCAGGCGAGCAGTACTTC. The rearrangement joins TRBV7-2 to TRBJ2-7; no reliable D call. V shed 0 bases and J shed 6 bases, with 3 bases lying between them. Per the germline V gene, CDR1 is SGHTA and CDR2 is FQGNSA. The CDR3 spans 11 residues. The full variable domain, completed using reference TRBV7-2 and TRBJ2-7, is GAGVSQSPSNKVTEKGKDVELRCDPISGHTALYWYRQSLGQGLEFLIYFQGNSAPDKSGLPSDRFSAERTGGSVSTLTIQRTQQEDSAVYLCASSLAGEQYFGPGTRLTVT.

The CDR3 region has the DNA TGCAGTGGCAGCCTCCACGGGGAGCTGTTTTTT. It specifies CSGSLHGELFF. The chain is built from TRBV20-1 and TRBJ2-2; D is ambiguous. CDR1 and CDR2 from the germline V gene are DFQATT and SNEGSKA (reference sequence). The CDR3 covers 11 residues. Trimming took 7 bases from V and 7 from J, leaving 10 bases between them.

The gene calls are TRBV11-1 and TRBJ1-1; D call uncertain. Germline-derived CDR1 and CDR2 are SGHAT and FQDESV (reference sequence). The CDR3 is 13 residues long. V was cut by 1 base and J by 6 bases, with 9 bases left in between. The CDR3 nucleotides are TGTGCCAGCAGCTTAGAGGTGGCGGCTGAAGCTTTCTTT. This sequence encodes CASSLEVAAEAFF. The full variable domain, with the rest looked up from reference TRBV11-1 and TRBJ1-1, is EAEVAQSPRYKITEKSQAVAFWCDPISGHATLYWYRQILGQGPELLVQFQDESVVDDSQLPKDRFSAERLKGVDSTLKIQPAELGDSAMYLCASSLEVAAEAFFGQGTRLTVV.

The chain is built from TRBV6-1 and TRBJ2-5; D possibly corresponds to TRBD2 (6 bases). Germline loops: CDR1 MNHNS, CDR2 SASEGT. The CDR3 runs to 14 residues. V shed 10 bases and J shed 2 bases, with 17 bases lying between them. CDR3 bases: TGTGCCACCTGTGAGGGACTTGAACAAGAGACCCAGTACTTC. This translates into CATCEGLEQETQYF.

V gene TRBV28 combines with J gene TRBJ2-7; maybe TRBD2 (6 bases). The CDR3 consists of 13 residues. Between the trimmed V and J ends, which lost 5 bases and 3 bases, there was a span of 11 bases. The germline V gene has CDR1 MDHEN and CDR2 SYDVKM. CDR3 nucleotides: TGTGCCAGCAGTCCACCCGGGGGCTACGAGCAGTACTTC. It translates to CASSPPGGYEQYF.

The table lists this clone with a count of one. This sequence joins TRBV25-1 and TRBJ1-2; tentatively, D is TRBD1 (5 bases). V dropped 4 bases and J dropped 3 bases, with 12 bases sitting between them. CDR1 is MGHDK and CDR2 is SYGVNS in the germline V gene. The CDR3 contains 14 residues. The CDR3 protein is CASSVGGEYYGYTF. The CDR3 DNA follows: TGTGCCAGCAGTGTCGGAGGGGAGTACTATGGCTACACCTTC.

The chain uses TRBV6-1 and TRBJ1-2, with TRBD1 matching 8 bases. The CDR3 covers 15 residues. Germline values: CDR1 MNHNS, CDR2 SASEGT. The junction had 10 bases not matched to a gene; V was cut back by 2 bases and J by 8 bases. CDR3 in amino acids: CASSERRQGPGGYTF. DNA for the CDR3: TGTGCCAGCAGTGAACGGAGACAGGGGCCGGGAGGCTACACCTTC.

The V gene is TRBV10-1, the J gene TRBJ2-1; the match to TRBD2 covers 11 bases. V lost 7 bases, J lost 4 bases, and 6 bases stayed unmatched. CDR1 and CDR2 from the germline V gene are WNHNN and SYGVQD (reference sequence). The CDR3 spans 15 residues. Here the CDR3 reads CASTKRLAGYNEQFF. The CDR3 DNA reads as TGCGCCAGCACCAAAAGACTAGCGGGGTACAATGAGCAGTTCTTC.

V gene TRBV28 combines with J gene TRBJ2-7; 7 bases are a match to TRBD2. Germline V gene data show CDR1 as MDHEN and CDR2 as SYDVKM. V shed 6 bases and J 3 bases; nucleotides not matched to a gene: 2. This CDR3 has 12 amino acids. This CDR3 is CASRTSSYEQYF. CDR3 coding DNA: TGTGCCAGCAGGACTAGCAGCTACGAGCAGTACTTC. The full variable domain, its missing parts supplied by reference TRBV28 and TRBJ2-7, is DVKVTQSSRYLVKRTGEKVFLECVQDMDHENMFWYRQDPGLGLRLIYFSYDVKMKEKGDIPEGYSVSREKKERFSLILESASTNQTSMYLCASRTSSYEQYFGPGTRLTVT.

V usage is TRBV5-1 and J usage is TRBJ2-1, with D hard to call. The length of the CDR3 is 13 residues. Trimming took 4 bases from V and 4 from J, leaving 9 bases between them. Germline lookup yields CDR1 SGHRS and CDR2 YFSETQ. CDR3 amino acids: CASSPPPYNEQFF. The DNA of the CDR3 is TGCGCCAGCAGCCCCCCGCCATACAATGAGCAGTTCTTC. Drawing the rest from reference TRBV5-1 and TRBJ2-1, the complete variable domain is KAGVTQTPRYLIKTRGQQVTLSCSPISGHRSVSWYQQTPGQGLQFLFEYFSETQRNKGNFPGRFSGRQFSNSRSEMNVSTLELGDSALYLCASSPPPYNEQFFGPGTRLTVL.

The chain recombines TRBV11-2 with TRBJ2-1; 7 bases are a match to TRBD1. CDR3 size: 17 residues. Germline values: CDR1 SGHAT, CDR2 FQNNGV. The junction had 8 bases not matched to a gene; V was cut back by 3 bases and J by 0 bases. The CDR3 region is CASSLAYRGISYNEQFF. CDR3 nucleotides: TGTGCCAGCAGCTTGGCATACAGGGGTATCTCCTACAATGAGCAGTTCTTC.

J is TRBJ1-1 and V is TRBV18; no firm D call. The CDR3 sequence is 15 residues long. Germline V gene lookup returns CDR1 KGHSH and CDR2 LQKENI. Trimming shortened V by 3 bases and J by 0 bases, and 11 bases separated the two germline ends. The CDR3 loop reads CASSPSRIMNTEAFF. CDR3 coding DNA: TGTGCCAGCTCACCTTCCCGGATAATGAACACTGAAGCTTTCTTT. The full variable domain, completed using reference TRBV18 and TRBJ1-1, is NAGVMQNPRHLVRRRGQEARLRCSPMKGHSHVYWYRQLPEEGLKFMVYLQKENIIDESGMPKERFSAEFPKEGPSILRIQQVVRGDSAAYFCASSPSRIMNTEAFFGQGTRLTVV.